The source of this T cell receptor (beta chain) is a study of blood T cell repertoires in COVID-19. Study in general: Sample material is recorded as cDNA or gDNA derived from T cells, B-cell-depleted T cells, or PBMCs.

In the original processing: For nucleated cells, counts were estimated from reference gene primer amplification. The assay was immunoSEQ multiplex PCR, and TCRdb's table has in-frame clones only and misses some. V and J calls and clone size follow that table, whereas D and trimming were derived from the DNA. The sample has 170,000 or so clones, 85% to 95% seen once. Sequencing was performed on peripheral blood. This receptor was taken from a man aged 50-60 years with acute or convalescent COVID-19.

CDR3 region: CASSSHQGATEAFF. As DNA, the CDR3 is TGTGCCAGCAGCTCCCACCAAGGGGCCACTGAAGCTTTCTTT. The rearrangement uses TRBV11-3 and TRBJ1-1; perhaps TRBD1 as D (5 bases). Looked up from germline, CDR1 is SGHNT and CDR2 is YENEEA. The germline V and J ends were trimmed by 4 bases and 4 bases, with 13 bases remaining between them. This CDR3 has 14 residues.